Below, 25 T cell receptor beta chains from the same sample are listed, as sequenced in a study of human T cells and chemical hapten exposure. TCRdb re-called the RACE reads with MiXCR, one entry per CDR3 protein. The sample has some 31,000 distinct CDR3 sequences, 5.5% seen once; the top ten hold about 13%. Described time point: healthy volunteer bleed at 6 weeks. The authors' total RNA extraction used unfractionated whole blood. The specimen was whole blood. These receptors were collected from a human donor in good health. Some clones in this sample may be carry-over from other donors' samples.

This clonotype was recorded a few times. The CDR3 DNA follows: TGCAGCGTTACGCGGGGAGAGACTGAAGCTTTCTTT. It is translated as CSVTRGETEAFF. The chain couples TRBV29-1 to TRBJ1-1; D is uncertain. The CDR3 runs to 12 residues. V was shortened by 5 bases and J by 5 bases, with 12 bases between the two germline ends. Germline CDR1 reads SQVTM; CDR2 reads ANQGSEA.

This clonotype was recorded many times. V usage is TRBV2 and J usage is TRBJ1-5; D gene ambiguous. The V end was cut by 7 bases, the J end by 0 bases, with 7 bases between. The germline gives CDR1 SNHLY, CDR2 FYNNEI. This CDR3 is built from 13 residues. CDR3: CASNTYSNQPQHF. In nucleotides, the CDR3 is TGTGCCAGCAACACGTATAGCAATCAGCCCCAGCATTTT. The full variable domain, rest sourced from reference TRBV2 and TRBJ1-5, is EPEVTQTPSHQVTQMGQEVILRCVPISNHLYFYWYRQILGQKVEFLVSFYNNEISEKSEIFDDQFSVERPDGSNFTLKIRSTKLEDSAMYFCASNTYSNQPQHFGDGTRLSIL.

This clonotype was detected many times. The chain joins TRBV6-2 or TRBV6-3 to TRBJ2-1, with 7 nucleotides matching TRBD1. Germline values: CDR1 MNHEY, CDR2 SVGEGT. There are 12 residues in the CDR3. Trimming took 7 bases from V and 6 from J; bases not matched to a gene: 3. The CDR3 DNA is TGTGCCAGCAATGACAGGGTCAATGAGCAGTTCTTC. Translated, it gives CASNDRVNEQFF.

The V gene is TRBV6-6, the J gene TRBJ2-3; maybe TRBD1 (7 bases). Germline CDR1 is MNHNY and CDR2 is SVGAGI (reference sequence). The germline V and J ends were trimmed by 4 bases and 6 bases, with 8 bases remaining between them. The CDR3 totals 12 residues. CDR3: CASSSGGDTQYF. The DNA for the CDR3 is TGTGCCAGCAGTTCAGGGGGGGATACGCAGTATTTT.

This clonotype was found a few times. The chain couples TRBV2 to TRBJ2-2; 8 nucleotides line up with TRBD1. Germline assignment: CDR1 SNHLY and CDR2 FYNNEI. Unmatched junction bases numbered 13, after V lost 7 bases and J lost 6 bases. The CDR3 contains 16 residues. CDR3 bases: TGTGCCAGCACGAACACAGGGGGTGTTTTATCCGGGGAGCTGTTTTTT. It yields the protein CASTNTGGVLSGELFF.

This clonotype was found many times. The chain couples TRBV7-8 to TRBJ2-6, with unresolved D. The germline V gene encodes CDR1 SGHVS and CDR2 FQNEAQ. V lost 2 bases to trimming and J lost 2 bases, with 4 bases between them. The CDR3 has 14 residues. The CDR3 spells CASSLNPGANVLTF. CDR3 nucleotide sequence: TGTGCCAGCAGCTTAAATCCTGGGGCCAACGTCCTGACTTTC.

This clonotype occurred many times. The gene calls are TRBV6-5 and TRBJ2-7; D possibly uses TRBD1 or TRBD2 (5 bases each). Germline-derived CDR1 and CDR2 are MNHEY and SVGAGI. This CDR3 has 15 residues. Trimming shortened V by 5 bases and J by 3 bases, and 17 bases separated the two germline ends. CDR3 sequence: CASSTGTAGGYEQYF. CDR3 nucleotide sequence: TGTGCCAGCAGTACTGGGACCGCTGGGGGCTACGAGCAGTACTTC.

This clonotype showed up many times. For the CDR3, the DNA is TGTGCCAGCAGGCATGACGGGTACAATGAGCAGTTCTTC. The encoded protein is CASRHDGYNEQFF. V is TRBV5-5 and J is TRBJ2-1, with no clear D. The ends were cut back, 5 bases at V and 4 bases at J, with 10 bases in the middle. The germline V gene encodes CDR1 SGHKS and CDR2 YYEKEE (reference sequence). The CDR3 runs 13 residues.

Sample share makes this clonotype medium-sized. The junction departs from the called germline gene at one end, perhaps through a read error. The rearrangement joins TRBV29-1 to TRBJ2-3; the match to TRBD1 covers 9 bases. Looked up from germline, CDR1 is SQVTM and CDR2 is ANQGSEA. The CDR3 is 14 amino acids. The CDR3 here is CSATTGGSPPRPFF. The CDR3 DNA follows: TGCAGCGCTACGACAGGGGGGTCCCCACCCCGCCCTTTTTTT.

This clonotype was recorded at least ten times. The J gene is TRBJ1-4, the V gene TRBV7-2; possible D gene TRBD1, 5 bases. The CDR3 has 14 amino acids. Germline-derived CDR1 and CDR2 are SGHTA and FQGNSA. V was trimmed by 5 bases and J by 4 bases, leaving 11 bases between them. The CDR3 sequence is CASSPDSNNEKLFF. CDR3 nucleotide sequence: TGTGCCAGCAGCCCAGACAGCAATAATGAAAAACTGTTTTTT. The whole variable domain, filled in from reference TRBV7-2 and TRBJ1-4, reads GAGVSQSPSNKVTEKGKDVELRCDPISGHTALYWYRQSLGQGLEFLIYFQGNSAPDKSGLPSDRFSAERTGGSVSTLTIQRTQQEDSAVYLCASSPDSNNEKLFFGSGTQLSVL.

Details on this clonotype: Germline is not matched at one junction end, which may reflect a read error. The chain employs TRBV27 and TRBJ1-1, with 7 nucleotides matching TRBD1. CDR3 size: 14 residues. Germline CDR1 MNHEY, CDR2 SMNVEV (reference sequence). CDR3 nucleotide sequence: TGTACCAGCAGTTTAATAGGGGGCAACACTGAAGCTTTCTTT. This gives the protein CTSSLIGGNTEAFF.

In its sample, this clonotype was seen a few times. The chain recombines TRBV5-4 with TRBJ2-3, with 7 bases aligning to TRBD2. The trim removed 4 bases at V and 3 bases at J, leaving 14 bases unmatched. The length of the CDR3 is 17 residues. Germline-derived CDR1 and CDR2 are SGHNT and YYREEE (reference sequence). CDR3 sequence reads: CASSHGTLAVRTDTQYF. The CDR3 DNA reads as TGTGCCAGCAGCCACGGAACCCTAGCGGTGCGAACAGATACGCAGTATTTT. The whole variable domain, filled in from reference TRBV5-4 and TRBJ2-3, reads ETGVTQSPTHLIKTRGQQVTLRCSSQSGHNTVSWYQQALGQGPQFIFQYYREEENGRGNFPPRFSGLQFPNYSSELNVNALELDDSALYLCASSHGTLAVRTDTQYFGPGTRLTVL.

This clonotype was seen ten or more times. This CDR3 reads CSARDLTGYEQYF. CDR3 sequence (DNA): TGCAGTGCTAGAGATCTCACGGGCTACGAGCAGTACTTC. J is TRBJ2-7 and V is TRBV20-1; D is unresolved. This CDR3 is built from 13 residues. Germline CDR1 reads DFQATT; CDR2 reads SNEGSKA (reference sequence). The ends were cut back, 0 bases at V and 3 bases at J, with 9 bases in the middle.

In this sample, this clonotype turned up many times. J is TRBJ2-1 and V is TRBV27; D is possibly TRBD2 (5 bases). The CDR3 is 16 residues long. CDR1 is MNHEY, CDR2 SMNVEV, per germline (reference sequence). V lost 6 bases and J lost 7, with 22 bases in between. CDR3 nucleotide sequence: TGTGCCAGCAGGACCCCCACTAGGGATTCTTTAAATGAGCAGTTCTTC. It yields the protein CASRTPTRDSLNEQFF.

This clonotype has a count of ten or more. This chain uses TRBV7-2 with TRBJ2-3; 8 bases align to TRBD2. The ends lost 5 bases at V and 1 base at J; junction bases unmatched: 11. The CDR3 covers 17 residues. Germline CDR1 and CDR2: SGHTA and FQGNSA. The DNA for the CDR3 is TGTGCCAGCAGCCAAGCCGCGGGGGGTTCAGGCACAGATACGCAGTATTTT. This gives the protein CASSQAAGGSGTDTQYF.

This clonotype was found many times. The CDR3 DNA reads TGTGCCAGCAGCCACAGGGGCTTCTATTCTGGGGCCAACGTCCTGACTTTC. As protein: CASSHRGFYSGANVLTF. The gene calls are TRBV3-1 and TRBJ2-6, with D perhaps TRBD1 (6 bases). The CDR3 sequence is 17 residues long. V lost 3 bases, J lost 1 base, and 13 bases lay in between. In germline, CDR1 is LGHDT, CDR2 YNNKEL (reference sequence).

This chain connects TRBV7-2 to TRBJ1-1; TRBD1 matches 10 bases. The junction had 5 bases not matched to a gene; V was cut back by 6 bases and J by 1 base. CDR1 SGHTA and CDR2 FQGNSA come from the germline V gene. The CDR3 sequence is 15 residues long. This CDR3 reads CASRHGTGENTEAFF. The CDR3 DNA follows: TGTGCCAGCAGACACGGGACAGGGGAGAACACTGAAGCTTTCTTT.

This clonotype has at least ten counts. The genes are TRBV9 and TRBJ1-1; possibly TRBD1 for D (6 bases). Trimming removed 0 bases from V and 0 bases from J, with 12 bases in between. Germline V CDR1 and CDR2: SGDLS, YYNGEE. CDR3 size: 16 residues. CDR3 coding DNA: TGTGCCAGCAGCGTAGAGGGGGGGAGAATGAACACTGAAGCTTTCTTT. This encodes CASSVEGGRMNTEAFF. The complete variable domain, with remaining parts taken from reference TRBV9 and TRBJ1-1, reads DSGVTQTPKHLITATGQRVTLRCSPRSGDLSVYWYQQSLDQGLQFLIQYYNGEERAKGNILERFSAQQFPDLHSELNLSSLELGDSALYFCASSVEGGRMNTEAFFGQGTRLTVV.

This clonotype has more than one count but fewer than ten. The chain links TRBV7-8 to TRBJ2-3; D might be TRBD2 (7 bases). The germline V and J ends were trimmed by 2 bases and 0 bases, with 15 bases remaining between them. The CDR3 sequence is 17 residues long. Germline V gene lookup returns CDR1 SGHVS and CDR2 FQNEAQ. CDR3 DNA sequence: TGTGCCAGCAGCTTACCTGGCGGGGGCCCTAGCACAGATACGCAGTATTTT. This sequence encodes CASSLPGGGPSTDTQYF.

This clonotype appeared many times. This chain uses TRBV5-6 with TRBJ1-2; D call uncertain. This CDR3 is built from 13 residues. Germline CDR1 reads SGHDT; CDR2 reads YYEEEE. The ends were cut back, 7 bases at V and 7 bases at J, with 17 bases in the middle. CDR3 loop: CASAFPERRGYTF. The CDR3 nucleotides read TGTGCCAGCGCTTTTCCCGAGCGCCGTGGCTACACCTTC.

This clonotype was picked up many times. The V gene is TRBV7-9, the J gene TRBJ2-5; D is tentatively TRBD1 or TRBD2 (6 bases each). The CDR3 extends over 16 amino acids. CDR1 is SEHNR, CDR2 FQNEAQ, per germline (reference sequence). V shed 1 base and J shed 2 bases, with 14 bases lying between them. The CDR3 here is CASSLDWQGRQETQYF. In nucleotides, the CDR3 is TGTGCCAGCAGCTTAGATTGGCAGGGGAGGCAAGAGACCCAGTACTTC.

This clonotype occurred many times. V is TRBV27 and J is TRBJ1-3; 10 nucleotides align to TRBD1. The CDR3 sequence is 16 residues long. The ends lost 10 bases at V and 6 bases at J; junction bases unmatched: 15. Germline V CDR1 and CDR2: MNHEY, SMNVEV (reference sequence). The DNA of the CDR3 is TGTGCCAACTTGTCAACCCCCGGACAGGGGGAAAACACCATATATTTT. Its translation: CANLSTPGQGENTIYF.

Ten or more counts support this clonotype. The chain uses TRBV7-6 and TRBJ2-1; 8 nucleotides match TRBD2. After removal of 3 bases from V and 3 bases from J, the junction contained 10 bases not matched to a gene. This CDR3 has 17 amino acids. CDR1 SGHVS and CDR2 FNYEAQ come from the germline V gene. In nucleotides, the CDR3 is TGTGCCAGCAGCTTTACGGGGGGGCGAAACTTCTACAATGAGCAGTTCTTC. It translates to CASSFTGGRNFYNEQFF.

This clonotype was seen at least ten times. The V call is TRBV5-8, the J call TRBJ1-3; possibly TRBD1 for D (6 bases). The CDR3 covers 15 residues. Trimming stripped 4 bases from V and 1 base from J, with 12 bases between. Germline values: CDR1 SGHTS, CDR2 YDEGEE. DNA of the CDR3: TGTGCCAGCAGCCTGCCAGGGGCATCTGGAAACACCATATATTTT. Its protein is CASSLPGASGNTIYF.

The gene calls are TRBV5-1 and TRBJ2-1; 12 bases line up with TRBD2. There are 17 residues in the CDR3. Trimming cost V 1 base and J 7 bases; bases outside gene matches: 9. Per germline, CDR1 SGHRS and CDR2 YFSETQ. The CDR3 here is CASSLTPTSGRGNEQFF. For the CDR3, the DNA is TGCGCCAGCAGCTTGACCCCGACTAGCGGGAGAGGGAATGAGCAGTTCTTC. Drawing the rest from reference TRBV5-1 and TRBJ2-1, the complete variable domain is KAGVTQTPRYLIKTRGQQVTLSCSPISGHRSVSWYQQTPGQGLQFLFEYFSETQRNKGNFPGRFSGRQFSNSRSEMNVSTLELGDSALYLCASSLTPTSGRGNEQFFGPGTRLTVL.